The 8 T cell receptor beta chains below all came from one sample that was sequenced in a study of regulatory T cells in long-lasting Graves disease. TCR beta libraries were built with iRepertoire HTBI primers and Arm-PCR of CDR3 regions. TCRdb re-derived calls from the multiplex PCR reads in MiXCR, one entry per CDR3 protein. The sample has approximately 460,000 distinct CDR3 sequences; around 17% are singletons. The time point: newly diagnosed GD, antithyroid drugs for less than 3 months. TCR sequences were obtained from RNA taken from PBMCs. This same sample was also taken into another study, of T cells in Graves' hyperthyroidism and ophthalmopathy.

The specimen was peripheral blood mononuclear cells (PBMCs), collected at new diagnosis, from a patient treated with antithyroid drugs. The receptors come from a woman aged 25 to 39 with Graves disease.

This clonotype occurred many times. The chain uses TRBV27 and TRBJ2-5, with D unresolved. Germline-derived CDR1 and CDR2 are MNHEY and SMNVEV (reference sequence). The length of the CDR3 is 13 residues. Trimming took 2 bases from V and 1 from J, leaving 5 bases between them. For the CDR3, the DNA is TGTGCCAGCAGTTTAGCCTTCCAAGAGACCCAGTACTTC. It codes for CASSLAFQETQYF.

In its sample, this clonotype was seen many times. The V and J genes are TRBV10-3 and TRBJ1-1, with D hard to call. Trimming stripped 3 bases from V and 1 base from J, with 6 bases between. This CDR3 contains 13 residues. CDR1 and CDR2 (germline): ENHRY, SYGVKD. CDR3 in amino acids: CAISEIRNTEAFF. CDR3 sequence (DNA): TGTGCCATCAGTGAAATACGGAACACTGAAGCTTTCTTT.

This clonotype was recorded a few times. The chain has TRBV6-2 or TRBV6-3 and TRBJ1-6; TRBD1 aligns across 9 bases. The CDR3 contains 15 residues. Per germline, CDR1 MNHEY and CDR2 SVGEGT. J was trimmed by 8 bases and V by 6 bases; bases with no gene match: 8. The CDR3 bases are TGTGCCAGCAGAACGCGGGACAGGGCGGATTCACCCCTCCACTTT. Protein sequence: CASRTRDRADSPLHF.

This clonotype was counted many times. J is TRBJ1-1 and V is TRBV27; unclear D gene. CDR1 is MNHEY and CDR2 is SMNVEV in the germline V gene (reference sequence). Trimming stripped 3 bases from V and 0 bases from J, with 11 bases between. This CDR3 contains 15 residues. Here the CDR3 DNA reads TGTGCCAGCAGTTTGAAGGCTTGGATGAACACTGAAGCTTTCTTT. Amino acid sequence: CASSLKAWMNTEAFF.

This clonotype was observed many times. This chain connects TRBV10-3 to TRBJ1-5, with TRBD1 identical over 7 bases. The ends lost 8 bases at V and 3 bases at J; junction bases unmatched: 1. The CDR3 has 12 amino acids. Germline V gene lookup returns CDR1 ENHRY and CDR2 SYGVKD. CDR3 nucleotides: TGTGCCATCGGGACAGACAATCAGCCCCAGCATTTT. Translation gives CAIGTDNQPQHF.

Ten or more counts support this clonotype. DNA for the CDR3: TGTGCCAGCAGGAGGAACACTGAAGCTTTCTTT. Amino acids: CASRRNTEAFF. The J gene is TRBJ1-1, the V gene TRBV6-1; D is undetermined. The V gene's germline CDR1 is MNHNS and CDR2 SASEGT. Trimming shortened V by 6 bases and J by 1 base, and 3 bases separated the two germline ends. This CDR3 region has 11 residues.

Many counts were recorded for this clonotype. The chain recombines TRBV18 with TRBJ1-1, with D tentatively TRBD1 (6 bases). V was clipped by 1 base and J by 5 bases, with 14 bases between them. The CDR3 has 15 residues. Germline V gene lookup returns CDR1 KGHSH and CDR2 LQKENI. CDR3 in amino acids: CASSPLQGPGTEAFF. As DNA, the CDR3 is TGTGCCAGCTCACCACTCCAGGGGCCAGGTACTGAAGCTTTCTTT.

Many counts were recorded for this clonotype. The chain employs TRBV29-1 and TRBJ2-2; TRBD1 matches 7 bases. The V gene end was trimmed by 7 bases and the J gene end by 4 bases; junction bases not matched to a gene: 6. This CDR3 contains 13 residues. Germline V gene sequence: CDR1 SQVTM, CDR2 ANQGSEA. Written as DNA, the CDR3 is TGCAGCGGGGGTTACAGGGGCACCGGGGAGCTGTTTTTT. Translated, it gives CSGGYRGTGELFF.